The TCR beta chain under discussion was sequenced for a study of blood T cell repertoires in COVID-19. About the study: Both acute and convalescent COVID-19 samples were obtained from the United States, Italy and Spain. T cells, B-cell-depleted T cells, or PBMCs provided the cDNA or gDNA that served as material.

Original analysis: From reference gene primer amplification, estimates of nucleated cell counts were derived. The table came from immunoSEQ multiplex PCR; TCRdb's copy has only in-frame clones and leaves some out. Clone size and V and J calls were adopted from that table, with D and trimming inferred from the DNA. Of some 100,000 clones listed, 65% to 80% are singletons. With 6 bases clipped from V and 0 bases from J, the junction kept 6 bases outside the gene matches. The CDR3 sequence is 17 residues long. The V gene's germline CDR1 is SNHLY and CDR2 FYNNEI. The sequencing input was peripheral blood. This clonotype was obtained from a man between 45 and 60 years old with acute or convalescent COVID-19. The rearrangement links TRBV2 to TRBJ2-3; 13 bases align to TRBD2. The CDR3 loop reads CASRRLAGGRSTDTQYF. CDR3 DNA sequence: TGTGCCAGCAGAAGACTAGCGGGGGGACGAAGCACAGATACGCAGTATTTT.